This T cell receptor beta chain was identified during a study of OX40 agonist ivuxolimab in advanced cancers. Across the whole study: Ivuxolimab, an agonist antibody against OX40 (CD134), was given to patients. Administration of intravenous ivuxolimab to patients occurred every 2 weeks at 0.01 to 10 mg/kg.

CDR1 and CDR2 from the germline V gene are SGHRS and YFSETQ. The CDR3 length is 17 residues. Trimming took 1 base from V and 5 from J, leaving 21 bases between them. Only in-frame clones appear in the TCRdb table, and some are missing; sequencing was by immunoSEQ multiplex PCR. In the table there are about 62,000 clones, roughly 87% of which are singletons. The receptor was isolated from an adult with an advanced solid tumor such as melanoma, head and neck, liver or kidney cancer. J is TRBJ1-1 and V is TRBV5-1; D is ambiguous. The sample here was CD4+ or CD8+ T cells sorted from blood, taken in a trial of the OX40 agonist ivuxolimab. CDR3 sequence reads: CASSLSSGQWGQTEAFF. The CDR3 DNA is TGCGCCAGCAGCTTGAGCTCTGGCCAGTGGGGTCAGACTGAAGCTTTCTTT.